These 6 T cell receptor beta chains came from one sample sequenced in a study of T-cell reconstitution after alpha-beta-depleted transplantation in children. TCRbeta library construction was performed incorporating unique molecular identifiers. One entry per CDR3 protein results from TCRdb running MiXCR on the PCR reads. The profile shows hundreds of thousands of distinct CDR3 sequences, roughly a sixth of them singletons. This specimen was PBMCs, mostly from graft donor cells, taken 360 days after TCRalphabeta/CD19-depleted stem cell transplant. The receptors originated from a male patient aged 2-9 years who had a stem cell transplant for acute lymphoblastic leukemia, so the T cells may come from the graft donor.

This clonotype was observed a handful of times. The chain joins TRBV5-1 to TRBJ2-3; D might be TRBD1 (5 bases). The CDR3 covers 15 residues. Trimming pared 4 bases from V and 0 bases from J, leaving 12 bases between. Germline-derived CDR1 and CDR2 are SGHRS and YFSETQ. The CDR3, as DNA: TGCGCCAGCAGCCACAGGTCGTCTAGCACAGATACGCAGTATTTT. Protein sequence: CASSHRSSSTDTQYF.

This clonotype came up a few times. The rearrangement joins TRBV28 to TRBJ2-5; either TRBD1 or TRBD2 may fit D (6 bases each). CDR1 is MDHEN, CDR2 SYDVKM, per germline. The V and J ends lost 3 bases and 3 bases respectively, with 26 bases between them. The CDR3 totals 19 residues. This CDR3 reads CASSFNSETGRWGEETQYF. DNA of the CDR3: TGTGCCAGCAGTTTCAACTCTGAGACAGGCCGATGGGGGGAAGAGACCCAGTACTTC.

V usage is TRBV5-6 and J usage is TRBJ1-1; possible D gene TRBD1, 6 bases. This CDR3 contains 14 residues. The germline gives CDR1 SGHDT, CDR2 YYEEEE. V shed 5 bases and J shed 4 bases, with 15 bases lying between them. CDR3 residues: CASRKEGGFTEAFF. DNA for the CDR3: TGTGCCAGCAGGAAAGAGGGGGGTTTCACTGAAGCTTTCTTT.

V usage is TRBV5-1 and J usage is TRBJ2-2; D is possibly TRBD1 or TRBD2 (5 bases each). The germline V gene has CDR1 SGHRS and CDR2 YFSETQ. With 1 base removed from V and 4 bases from J, the gap between germline ends came to 20 bases. The CDR3 runs to 18 residues. DNA of the CDR3: TGCGCCAGCAGCTTGCGGGGCTCCAGACACCTTTTCACCGGGGAGCTGTTTTTT. Encoded protein: CASSLRGSRHLFTGELFF.

The chain couples TRBV13 to TRBJ2-5; TRBD1 agrees at 7 bases. CDR3 length equals 13 residues. The germline V gene has CDR1 PRHDT and CDR2 FYEKMQ (reference sequence). V gave up 6 bases and J gave up 7 bases; unmatched junction bases: 8. As DNA, the CDR3 is TGTGCCAGCAGAGTGACAGGGACGGGGACCCAGTACTTC. Translated, it gives CASRVTGTGTQYF.

The V and J genes are TRBV27 and TRBJ1-1; TRBD1 aligns across 7 bases. The CDR3 has 13 amino acids. V dropped 6 bases and J dropped 10; count of bases not matched to a gene: 11. The germline gives CDR1 MNHEY, CDR2 SMNVEV (reference sequence). CDR3 sequence (DNA): TGTGCCAGCAGCTTGCACTCCAGGGGGGGAGCTTTCTTT. Residues: CASSLHSRGGAFF.